These 18 T cell receptor beta chains were sequenced from one sample in a study of blood T cell repertoires in COVID-19. Sequenced by immunoSEQ multiplex PCR; TCRdb stores in-frame clones only, minus some. The data show roughly 370,000 clones, approximately 87% seen once. The sequencing sample was made of PBMCs or T cells enriched from blood (not recorded which). These receptors originate from a woman between 45 and 60 years old who had recovered from COVID-19.

The CDR3 loop is CASSAALVSNEQFF. The CDR3 nucleotides read TGTGCCAGCAGCGCGGCACTCGTCAGCAATGAGCAGTTCTTC. The chain carries TRBV11-2 and TRBJ2-1; D unclear. Trimming stripped 5 bases from V and 6 bases from J, with 14 bases between. The CDR3 sequence is 14 residues long. Per the germline V gene, CDR1 is SGHAT and CDR2 is FQNNGV.

This clone occurred a few times. The rearrangement links TRBV7-2 to TRBJ2-3; D remains ambiguous. Germline-derived CDR1 and CDR2 are SGHTA and FQGNSA. The CDR3 runs to 14 residues. V was clipped by 1 base and J by 2 bases, with 7 bases between them. CDR3 coding DNA: TGTGCCAGCAGCTTAGGAGGATTCACAGATACGCAGTATTTT. It encodes CASSLGGFTDTQYF.

The rearrangement links TRBV4-3 to TRBJ1-1; D possibly corresponds to TRBD1 (5 bases). This CDR3 contains 14 residues. CDR1 is LGHNA, CDR2 YSLEER, per germline. Trimming stripped 0 bases from V and 4 bases from J, with 9 bases between. The CDR3, as DNA: TGCGCCAGCAGCCAAGATCGGGGGAGCACTGAAGCTTTCTTT. Residues: CASSQDRGSTEAFF.

The rearrangement joins TRBV5-4 to TRBJ2-1; 12 bases agree with TRBD1. CDR1 is SGHNT and CDR2 is YYREEE in the germline V gene (reference sequence). The V gene end was trimmed by 3 bases and the J gene end by 7 bases; junction bases not matched to a gene: 5. The CDR3 covers 15 residues. CDR3 sequence (DNA): TGTGCCAGCAGCTGGGGGACAGGGGGCCTTAATGAGCAGTTCTTC. Translating it yields CASSWGTGGLNEQFF.

The rearrangement links TRBV25-1 to TRBJ1-2; D gene ambiguous. Germline loops: CDR1 MGHDK, CDR2 SYGVNS. CDR3 length: 13 amino acids. Trimming stripped 7 bases from V and 4 bases from J, with 13 bases between. The CDR3 region has the DNA TGTGCCAGCACCCCGGACGGGAGCTATGGCTACACCTTC. Translating it yields CASTPDGSYGYTF.

This chain uses TRBV28 with TRBJ1-1; TRBD1 matches at 7 bases. The ends lost 6 bases at V and 0 bases at J; junction bases unmatched: 4. The germline V gene encodes CDR1 MDHEN and CDR2 SYDVKM. The CDR3 has 14 amino acids. The CDR3 region is CASSRGGMNTEAFF. CDR3 bases: TGTGCCAGCAGCAGAGGGGGCATGAACACTGAAGCTTTCTTT.

The chain has TRBV5-6 and TRBJ1-1; D remains unclear. The germline V gene encodes CDR1 SGHDT and CDR2 YYEEEE. V lost 3 bases, J lost 6 bases, and 12 bases lay in between. The CDR3 is 13 amino acids. CDR3 DNA: TGTGCCAGCAGCTCGGTACCTAGTGCTGAAGCTTTCTTT. Its protein product is CASSSVPSAEAFF. The entire variable domain, with the rest obtained from reference TRBV5-6 and TRBJ1-1, is as follows: DAGVTQSPTHLIKTRGQQVTLRCSPKSGHDTVSWYQQALGQGPQFIFQYYEEEERQRGNFPDRFSGHQFPNYSSELNVNALLLGDSALYLCASSSVPSAEAFFGQGTRLTVV.

This clone appeared once. The J gene is TRBJ1-5, the V gene TRBV12-5, with 7 bases identical to TRBD1. Germline lookup yields CDR1 LGHNT and CDR2 FRNRAP. Losses at the gene ends were 6 bases for V and 5 bases for J; bases not matched to a gene: 7. The CDR3 covers 14 residues. The CDR3 nucleotides are TGTGCTAGTGGCAAGGACAGGACCCATCAGCCCCAGCATTTT. This sequence encodes CASGKDRTHQPQHF.

This rearrangement joins TRBV25-1 to TRBJ1-4; D not certain. Trimming left V 0 bases short and J 1 base short, with 6 bases between. Germline loops: CDR1 MGHDK, CDR2 SYGVNS. The CDR3 has 15 amino acids. The CDR3 protein is CASSEYRETNEKLFF. As DNA, the CDR3 is TGTGCCAGCAGTGAATATCGGGAAACTAATGAAAAACTGTTTTTT.

This chain links TRBV6-5 with TRBJ1-2, with a weak D call TRBD1 (5 bases). Germline CDR1 is MNHEY and CDR2 is SVGAGI. The CDR3 loop spans 14 amino acids. The V end lost 6 bases, the J end lost 2 bases, and 13 bases lay between the germline ends. The CDR3 DNA reads TGTGCCAGCAGGGGAGGGGCAGAGAACTATGGCTACACCTTC. Protein sequence: CASRGGAENYGYTF.

The rearrangement links TRBV14 to TRBJ1-2, with TRBD1 identical over 9 bases. Germline V gene sequence: CDR1 SGHDN, CDR2 FVKESK. J lost 2 bases, V lost 4 bases, and 8 bases had no gene match. The CDR3 runs 16 residues. The CDR3 loop reads CASSPLPGQGNYGYTF. CDR3 in DNA: TGTGCCAGCAGCCCGTTACCGGGACAGGGCAACTATGGCTACACCTTC.

The CDR3 loop is CSVTGTDPNQPQHF. The CDR3 DNA reads as TGCAGCGTTACGGGGACTGACCCAAATCAGCCCCAGCATTTT. This sequence joins TRBV29-1 and TRBJ1-5, with D perhaps TRBD1 (5 bases). V was pared by 5 bases and J by 4 bases, with 15 bases between. The CDR3 has 14 residues. CDR1 and CDR2 from the germline V gene are SQVTM and ANQGSEA.

The chain carries TRBV28 and TRBJ2-2; TRBD2 matches at 8 bases. The J segment lost 6 bases and the V segment lost 1 base, leaving 4 bases of the junction unmatched. Germline V gene lookup returns CDR1 MDHEN and CDR2 SYDVKM. The CDR3 runs to 15 residues. This CDR3 reads CASSLSGGAAGELFF. The CDR3 DNA sequence: TGTGCCAGCAGTTTATCCGGGGGGGCCGCCGGGGAGCTGTTTTTT. Full variable domain (missing parts from reference TRBV28 and TRBJ2-2): DVKVTQSSRYLVKRTGEKVFLECVQDMDHENMFWYRQDPGLGLRLIYFSYDVKMKEKGDIPEGYSVSREKKERFSLILESASTNQTSMYLCASSLSGGAAGELFFGEGSRLTVL.

This chain joins TRBV5-1 and TRBJ2-7; D unresolved. CDR1 and CDR2 from the germline V gene are SGHRS and YFSETQ. V lost 2 bases, J lost 5 bases, and 8 bases lay in between. This CDR3 spans 12 amino acids. The CDR3 sequence: CASSFLFDEQYF. The CDR3 coding sequence is TGCGCCAGCAGCTTCCTGTTTGACGAGCAGTACTTC.

Only one count was recorded for this clone. The chain employs TRBV2 and TRBJ1-1; D gene ambiguous. The ends were cut back, 3 bases at V and 1 base at J, with 9 bases in the middle. This CDR3 is 14 amino acids long. Per germline, CDR1 SNHLY and CDR2 FYNNEI. The CDR3 is CASSDSPSNTEAFF. Written as DNA, the CDR3 is TGTGCCAGCAGTGATTCCCCATCGAACACTGAAGCTTTCTTT.

Remarks on this clone: The sample contains more than one DNA sequence encoding this CDR3. The chain combines TRBV12-3 or TRBV12-4 with TRBJ2-7; D gene ambiguous. The CDR3 is made up of 13 amino acids. V lost 6 bases to trimming and J lost 0 bases, with 9 bases between them. The DNA of the CDR3 is TGTGCCAGCAGCGCGTTAAGCTCCTACGAGCAGTACTTC. Translating it yields CASSALSSYEQYF.

This chain connects TRBV11-1 to TRBJ2-5; D is unresolved. This CDR3 has 15 residues. Germline V gene data show CDR1 as SGHAT and CDR2 as FQDESV (reference sequence). V was cut by 6 bases and J by 9 bases, with 23 bases left in between. The CDR3 here is CASSPQQQFSSSQYF. The CDR3, as DNA: TGTGCCAGCAGTCCCCAACAGCAATTCAGCAGTTCCCAGTACTTC.

The chain recombines TRBV19 with TRBJ2-2; 8 bases are shared with TRBD2. Germline CDR1 and CDR2: LNHDA and SQIVND (reference sequence). The V and J ends lost 2 bases and 4 bases, in that order; junction bases with no gene match: 6. The CDR3 has 16 residues. CDR3 loop: CASSILAGGITGELFF. The DNA of the CDR3 is TGTGCCAGTAGTATACTCGCGGGGGGAATCACCGGGGAGCTGTTTTTT.